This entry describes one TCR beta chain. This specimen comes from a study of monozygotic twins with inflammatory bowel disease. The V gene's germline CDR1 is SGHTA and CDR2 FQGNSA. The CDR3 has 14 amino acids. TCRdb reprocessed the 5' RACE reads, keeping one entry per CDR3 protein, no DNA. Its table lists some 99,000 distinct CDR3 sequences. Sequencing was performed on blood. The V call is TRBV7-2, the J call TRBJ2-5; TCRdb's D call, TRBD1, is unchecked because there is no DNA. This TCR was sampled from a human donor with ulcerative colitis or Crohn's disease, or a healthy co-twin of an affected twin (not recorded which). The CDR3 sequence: CASSFQGGQETQYF.